The following is a TCR beta chain sequence with its context. Its antigen is currently unknown. The data originate from a study of post-analysis software for immune sequencing data. Regarding the study as a whole: Included in a set of five TRBV segments more frequent in patients than controls were TRBV5-6, TRBV5-1 and TRBV20-1. The normalized Chao1 diversity of multiple sclerosis patients was significantly lower than that of controls.

Germline assignment: CDR1 SGHAT and CDR2 FQNNGV. The CDR3 is 13 residues long. V lost 3 bases, J lost 6 bases, and 9 bases lay in between. Prepared TCR beta cDNA libraries contained unique molecular identifiers. MiXCR, run by TCRdb on the PCR reads, gives a single entry per CDR3 protein. The sample lists around 160,000 distinct CDR3 sequences; 35% to 40% were seen once. The V gene is TRBV11-2, the J gene TRBJ2-1; D possibly corresponds to TRBD2 (6 bases). The receptor comes from a girl aged 5-17 years with multiple sclerosis. The source was blood, collected after autologous hematopoietic stem cell transplantation. The CDR3 sequence: CASSLFGSNEQFF. CDR3 DNA sequence: TGTGCCAGCAGCTTGTTCGGGAGCAATGAGCAGTTCTTC.